The rows below give T cell receptor beta chains drawn from one sample of a study of T-cell memory formation after mild COVID-19. TCRdb re-derived calls from the 5' RACE reads in MiXCR, one entry per CDR3 protein. Altogether about 350,000 distinct CDR3 sequences are present, roughly 19% being singletons, with the ten largest covering around a fifth. Source material: PBMCs or a T cell subset sorted from them (not recorded which). These receptors were collected from a man aged 18 to 30 who had mild COVID-19 (a few samples of this study predate the infection). Cell type and time point are not known. CDR3s include the opening cysteine and the closing phenylalanine or tryptophan. Fields, in order: CDR3 DNA, CDR3 protein, clone size, D gene, J gene, V gene, CDR3 length. A D gene is named only where the DNA matches it firmly. Clone size is not always given. Where it is, it says once, few, many or a class for expanded clones.

CDR3nt: TGTGCCAGATCCACCGCGGACAGGGAAGGGGATGAGCAGTTCTTC
CDR3aa: CARSTADREGDEQFF
abundance: NA
d_gene: TRBD1
j_gene: TRBJ2-1
v_gene: TRBV6-2/TRBV6-3
len: 15

CDR3nt: TGTGCCAGCAGTTTGGACAGGGCTAGATATGGCTACACCTTC
CDR3aa: CASSLDRARYGYTF
abundance: NA
d_gene: TRBD1
j_gene: TRBJ1-2
v_gene: TRBV12-3/TRBV12-4
len: 14

CDR3nt: TGTGCCATCAGCTCGGACTGGGGGGATGAAAAACTGTTTTTT
CDR3aa: CAISSDWGDEKLFF
abundance: few
d_gene: NA
j_gene: TRBJ1-4
v_gene: TRBV10-3
len: 14

CDR3nt: TGTGCCAGCAGCTTAGGGGGACAGGCGAATTCACCCCTCCACTTT
CDR3aa: CASSLGGQANSPLHF
abundance: NA
d_gene: TRBD1
j_gene: TRBJ1-6
v_gene: TRBV11-2
len: 15

CDR3nt: TGTGCCAGCAGCGAGGGGACAGGGGGAATTTTTGGCCGCTACGAGCAGTACTTC
CDR3aa: CASSEGTGGIFGRYEQYF
abundance: few
d_gene: TRBD1
j_gene: TRBJ2-7
v_gene: TRBV9
len: 18

CDR3nt: TGTGCCAGCAGCTTTTGGGGTTCTGGGGCCAACGTCCTGACTTTC
CDR3aa: CASSFWGSGANVLTF
abundance: few
d_gene: NA
j_gene: TRBJ2-6
v_gene: TRBV7-9
len: 15

CDR3nt: TGTGCCAGCAGCTTAGGCGCGGGACTTAACAATGAGCAGTTCTTC
CDR3aa: CASSLGAGLNNEQFF
abundance: NA
d_gene: NA
j_gene: TRBJ2-1
v_gene: TRBV7-6
len: 15

CDR3nt: TGTGCCAGCACTCCCCTGACAGGGATCACTGAAGCTTTCTTT
CDR3aa: CASTPLTGITEAFF
abundance: NA
d_gene: TRBD1
j_gene: TRBJ1-1
v_gene: TRBV27
len: 14

CDR3nt: TGTGCCAGCAGTCACATACGGCAGGATACGCAGTATTTT
CDR3aa: CASSHIRQDTQYF
abundance: many
d_gene: NA
j_gene: TRBJ2-3
v_gene: TRBV6-5
len: 13

CDR3nt: TGCAGTGCTAGAGCCCTCCGGCCGTTAGGAGGGTATGGCTACACCTTC
CDR3aa: CSARALRPLGGYGYTF
abundance: NA
d_gene: NA
j_gene: TRBJ1-2
v_gene: TRBV20-1
len: 16

CDR3nt: TGCGCCAGCAGCTTGGACGGGACCAGACCTTACGAGCAGTACTTC
CDR3aa: CASSLDGTRPYEQYF
abundance: NA
d_gene: NA
j_gene: TRBJ2-7
v_gene: TRBV5-1
len: 15

CDR3nt: TGTGCCAGCAGTGGTCGATGGGAGGATACGCAGTATTTT
CDR3aa: CASSGRWEDTQYF
abundance: few
d_gene: NA
j_gene: TRBJ2-3
v_gene: TRBV25-1
len: 13

CDR3nt: TGTGCCAGCAGCCCGCGGACAGGGCAATCTGCAGATACGCAGTATTTT
CDR3aa: CASSPRTGQSADTQYF
abundance: few
d_gene: TRBD1
j_gene: TRBJ2-3
v_gene: TRBV9
len: 16

CDR3nt: TGTGCCAGCAGCTCATCGGGGGGCCCAGGAGGCTACACCTTC
CDR3aa: CASSSSGGPGGYTF
abundance: NA
d_gene: NA
j_gene: TRBJ1-2
v_gene: TRBV7-3
len: 14

CDR3nt: TGTGCCAGCAGACTTACGATTGGGTCACCCCTCCACTTT
CDR3aa: CASRLTIGSPLHF
abundance: few
d_gene: NA
j_gene: TRBJ1-6
v_gene: TRBV7-2
len: 13

CDR3nt: TGCGCCAGCAGCCAAGATACTCCCTCGGAGCAGTTCTTC
CDR3aa: CASSQDTPSEQFF
abundance: few
d_gene: NA
j_gene: TRBJ2-1
v_gene: TRBV4-3
len: 13

CDR3nt: TGCGCCAGCAGCCCCCGGGACAGCTACGAGCAGTACTTC
CDR3aa: CASSPRDSYEQYF
abundance: many
d_gene: TRBD1
j_gene: TRBJ2-7
v_gene: TRBV18
len: 13

CDR3nt: TGTGCCAGCACAGTCCGTTGGGAGGGTGAGCAGTTCTTC
CDR3aa: CASTVRWEGEQFF
abundance: NA
d_gene: TRBD2
j_gene: TRBJ2-1
v_gene: TRBV11-2
len: 13

CDR3nt: TGTGCCATCAGTGGTAGGGGGCACACCGGGGAGCTGTTTTTT
CDR3aa: CAISGRGHTGELFF
abundance: NA
d_gene: TRBD1
j_gene: TRBJ2-2
v_gene: TRBV10-3
len: 14

CDR3nt: TGTGCCAGCAGCTTGGACAGGGACACAGATACGCAGTATTTT
CDR3aa: CASSLDRDTDTQYF
abundance: few
d_gene: TRBD1
j_gene: TRBJ2-3
v_gene: TRBV7-2
len: 14

CDR3nt: TGCGCCAGCAGCCAGTCTCTCGACACCACCGGGGAGCTGTTTTTT
CDR3aa: CASSQSLDTTGELFF
abundance: NA
d_gene: NA
j_gene: TRBJ2-2
v_gene: TRBV4-3
len: 15

CDR3nt: TGTGCCAGCAGTTACTCGGGGGAGCAGTACTTC
CDR3aa: CASSYSGEQYF
abundance: few
d_gene: NA
j_gene: TRBJ2-7
v_gene: TRBV6-5
len: 11

CDR3nt: TGTGCCAGCAGCCCCTTCGGGGGGGATCAGCCCCAGCATTTT
CDR3aa: CASSPFGGDQPQHF
abundance: NA
d_gene: NA
j_gene: TRBJ1-5
v_gene: TRBV7-2
len: 14

CDR3nt: TGCAGTGCTAGAGACCGCACCCTCGGGACAGGGCTCACTGAAGCTTTCTTT
CDR3aa: CSARDRTLGTGLTEAFF
abundance: few
d_gene: TRBD1
j_gene: TRBJ1-1
v_gene: TRBV20-1
len: 17

CDR3nt: TGCGCCAGCAGCCAAGTGGACATTATCTCCTACAATGAGCAGTTCTTC
CDR3aa: CASSQVDIISYNEQFF
abundance: many
d_gene: NA
j_gene: TRBJ2-1
v_gene: TRBV4-1
len: 16

CDR3nt: TGCGCCAGCAGCCCGCTCCACGGATCCTACGAGCAGTACTTC
CDR3aa: CASSPLHGSYEQYF
abundance: few
d_gene: NA
j_gene: TRBJ2-7
v_gene: TRBV5-1
len: 14

CDR3nt: TGCGCCAGCAGCTTAGAAGGGAGTGTTGCTGGAAACACCATATATTTT
CDR3aa: CASSLEGSVAGNTIYF
abundance: few
d_gene: NA
j_gene: TRBJ1-3
v_gene: TRBV5-1
len: 16

CDR3nt: TGTGCCAGCCGGGGGCCCTACGAGCAGTACTTC
CDR3aa: CASRGPYEQYF
abundance: few
d_gene: NA
j_gene: TRBJ2-7
v_gene: TRBV21-1
len: 11

CDR3nt: TGTGCCAGCGGCAAACAGGGTGATGGCTACACCTTC
CDR3aa: CASGKQGDGYTF
abundance: NA
d_gene: NA
j_gene: TRBJ1-2
v_gene: TRBV7-2
len: 12

CDR3nt: TGTGCCACCTTAAGAGACAGGGGACATTCACCCCTCCACTTT
CDR3aa: CATLRDRGHSPLHF
abundance: few
d_gene: TRBD1
j_gene: TRBJ1-6
v_gene: TRBV28
len: 14

CDR3nt: TGTGCCAGCAGCTTGGAACAGCACTCTGGGGCCAACGTCCTGACTTTC
CDR3aa: CASSLEQHSGANVLTF
abundance: NA
d_gene: NA
j_gene: TRBJ2-6
v_gene: TRBV5-6
len: 16

CDR3nt: TGTGCCAGCAGTTACAGTATCGGAAGCAATCAGCCCCAGCATTTT
CDR3aa: CASSYSIGSNQPQHF
abundance: NA
d_gene: NA
j_gene: TRBJ1-5
v_gene: TRBV6-5
len: 15

CDR3nt: TGTGCCAGCAGTGACCCCTTTGACAGTGAAGAGACCCAGTACTTC
CDR3aa: CASSDPFDSEETQYF
abundance: few
d_gene: NA
j_gene: TRBJ2-5
v_gene: TRBV25-1
len: 15

CDR3nt: TGTGCCAGCTCACCAGAGGCCAGGTGGTCAAATCAGCCCCAGCATTTT
CDR3aa: CASSPEARWSNQPQHF
abundance: NA
d_gene: NA
j_gene: TRBJ1-5
v_gene: TRBV18
len: 16

CDR3nt: TGCGCCAGCAGCTGGGGCGACAGACTTCGGAACACTGAAGCTTTCTTT
CDR3aa: CASSWGDRLRNTEAFF
abundance: few
d_gene: NA
j_gene: TRBJ1-1
v_gene: TRBV5-1
len: 16

CDR3nt: TGTGCCAACAGGCAGGAAGAGACCCAGTACTTC
CDR3aa: CANRQEETQYF
abundance: few
d_gene: NA
j_gene: TRBJ2-5
v_gene: TRBV6-1
len: 11